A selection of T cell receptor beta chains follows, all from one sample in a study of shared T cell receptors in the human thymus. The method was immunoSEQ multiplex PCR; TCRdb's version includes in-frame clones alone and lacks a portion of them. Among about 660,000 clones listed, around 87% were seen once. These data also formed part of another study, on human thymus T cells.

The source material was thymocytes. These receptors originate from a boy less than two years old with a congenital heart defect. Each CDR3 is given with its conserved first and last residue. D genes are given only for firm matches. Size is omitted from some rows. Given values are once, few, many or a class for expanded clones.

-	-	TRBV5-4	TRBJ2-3	TGTGCCAGCACTTCCGACAAACGGGGACTTTCAGGAGATACGCAGTATTTT	CASTSDKRGLSGDTQYF
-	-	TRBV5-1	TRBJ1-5	TGCGCCAGCAGCTTAGACAGGTATCAGCCCCAGCATTTT	CASSLDRYQPQHF
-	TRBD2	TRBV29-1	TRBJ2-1	TGCAGCGTTGAATGGTTCCGGGGTAGCGGGATATACAATGAGCAGTTCTTC	CSVEWFRGSGIYNEQFF
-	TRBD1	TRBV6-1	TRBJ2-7	TGTGCCAGCAACCGACAGGGGGCCTACGAGCAGTACTTC	CASNRQGAYEQYF
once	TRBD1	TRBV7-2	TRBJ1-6	TGTGCCAGCAGCTTAGCGGACAGGGGGGCCCAAAATTCACCCCTCCACTTT	CASSLADRGAQNSPLHF
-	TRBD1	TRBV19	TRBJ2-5	TGTGCCACCAGGGGGCGCGAGACCCAGTACTTC	CATRGRETQYF
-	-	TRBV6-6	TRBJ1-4	TGTGCCATACGAGGGCTCGTGAATGAAAAACTGTTTTTT	CAIRGLVNEKLFF
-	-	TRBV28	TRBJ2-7	TGTGCCAGCAGTTTGGGCAGATACGAGCAGTACTTC	CASSLGRYEQYF
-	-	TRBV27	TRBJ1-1	TGTGCCAGCAGTCCCACCGGACAGAGTTACACTGAAGCTTTCTTT	CASSPTGQSYTEAFF
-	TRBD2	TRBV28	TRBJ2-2	TGTGCCAGCAGCCTAGCGGAAAAGAACACCGGGGAGCTGTTTTTT	CASSLAEKNTGELFF
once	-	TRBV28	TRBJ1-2	TGTGCCAGCAGTGGAAACAGGGACTATGGCTACACCTTC	CASSGNRDYGYTF
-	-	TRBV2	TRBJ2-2	TGTGCCAGCAGTGATGACGACTCAGACACCGGGGAGCTGTTTTTT	CASSDDDSDTGELFF
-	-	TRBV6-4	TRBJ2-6	TGTGCCAGCAGCCCCCTCTCTGGGGCCAACGTCCTGACTTTC	CASSPLSGANVLTF
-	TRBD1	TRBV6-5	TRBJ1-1	TGTGCCAGCAGGGGTGCGGGACAGGGAGCTTTCTTT	CASRGAGQGAFF
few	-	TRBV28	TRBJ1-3	TGTGCCAGCAGTCAAAGACATCCTACTTACTCTGGAAACACCATATATTTT	CASSQRHPTYSGNTIYF
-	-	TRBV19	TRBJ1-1	TGTGCCAGTAGTATACTGGGGCTGAACACTGAAGCTTTCTTT	CASSILGLNTEAFF
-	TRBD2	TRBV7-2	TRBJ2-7	TGTGCCAGCAGCTTAGAACTAGCGGGTAGCTCCTACGAGCAGTACTTC	CASSLELAGSSYEQYF
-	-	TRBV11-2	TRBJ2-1	TGTGCCAGCAGCCCTGACAATGAGCAGTTCTTC	CASSPDNEQFF
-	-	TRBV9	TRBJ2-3	TGTGCCAGCAGCGCAGGCCCCGGGGGAAACACAGATACGCAGTATTTT	CASSAGPGGNTDTQYF
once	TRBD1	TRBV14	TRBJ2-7	TGTGCCAGCAGCCAAGGCCCGACGGGACAGTCCTCCTACGAGCAGTACTTC	CASSQGPTGQSSYEQYF
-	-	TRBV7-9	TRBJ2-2	TGTGCCAGCACCCGGGTATCTTCTGGGGAGCTGTTTTTT	CASTRVSSGELFF
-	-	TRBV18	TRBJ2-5	TGTGCCAGCTCACGCCAGGGGAACCAAGAGACCCAGTACTTC	CASSRQGNQETQYF
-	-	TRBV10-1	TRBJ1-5	TGCGCCAGCAGTGTAGTGTGCGATCAGCCCCAGCATTTT	CASSVVCDQPQHF
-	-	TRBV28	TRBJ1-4	TGTGCCAGCAGTTTAAGCGGGCGGTTTAATGAAAAACTGTTTTTT	CASSLSGRFNEKLFF
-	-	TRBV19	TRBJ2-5	TGTGCCAGTAGTATAGGCCTAGCGTCGGAGACCCAGTACTTC	CASSIGLASETQYF
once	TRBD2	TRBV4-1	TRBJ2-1	TGCGCCAGCAGCCAAGATTCAGGACTAGCGGAAAATGAGCAGTTCTTC	CASSQDSGLAENEQFF
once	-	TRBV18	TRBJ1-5	TGTGCCAGCTCACCCCAGGTAAATCAGCCCCAGCATTTT	CASSPQVNQPQHF
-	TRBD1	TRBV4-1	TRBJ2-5	TGCGCCAGCAGCCAGCGGACAGGGATCCAAGGCCGGCAAGAGACCCAGTACTTC	CASSQRTGIQGRQETQYF
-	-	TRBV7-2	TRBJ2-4	TGTGCCACCTCTCCGGAGGAAAAAAACATTCAGTACTTC	CATSPEEKNIQYF
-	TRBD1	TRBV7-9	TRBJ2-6	TGTGCCAGCAGCTTAGAGGGGAAAGGGGGCTATGGGGCCAACGTCCTGACTTTC	CASSLEGKGGYGANVLTF
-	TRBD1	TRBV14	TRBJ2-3	TGTGCCAGCAGCCAAGGGCTAGACAGGGCCCGCACAGATACGCAGTATTTT	CASSQGLDRARTDTQYF
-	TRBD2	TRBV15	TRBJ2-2	TGTGCCACCAGCAGAGCCTCGGGGGGGCCGTCAGGGGAGCTGTTTTTT	CATSRASGGPSGELFF
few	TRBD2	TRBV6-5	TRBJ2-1	TGTGCCAGCAGTTACCGTCTAGCGGCATACAATGAGCAGTTCTTC	CASSYRLAAYNEQFF
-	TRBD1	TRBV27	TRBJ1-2	TGTGCCAGCAGCGACAGGGTGGGAGGCTACACCTTC	CASSDRVGGYTF
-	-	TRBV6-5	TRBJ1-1	TGTGCCAGCAGTTATGGGGCTCCCCGGGACACTGAAGCTTTCTTT	CASSYGAPRDTEAFF
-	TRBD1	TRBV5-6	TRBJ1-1	TGTGCCAGCAACCCGACGGGACAGCCGCTCCTCACTGAAGCTTTCTTT	CASNPTGQPLLTEAFF
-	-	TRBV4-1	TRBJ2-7	TGCGCCAGCAGCCAAGATGTCAGGGATACCTACGAGCAGTACTTC	CASSQDVRDTYEQYF
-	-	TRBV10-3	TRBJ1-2	TGTGCCATCAGTGAAGACCGACAATCCTATGGCTACACCTTC	CAISEDRQSYGYTF
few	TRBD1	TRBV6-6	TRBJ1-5	TGTGCCAGCAGACTACTACAGGGGCACCATCAGCCCCAGCATTTT	CASRLLQGHHQPQHF
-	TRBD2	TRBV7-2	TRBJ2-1	TGTGCCAGCAGCTTAGGGGTTAGCGGGGGCTCCTACAATGAGCAGTTCTTC	CASSLGVSGGSYNEQFF
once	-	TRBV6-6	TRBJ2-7	TGTGCCAGCATTCCCAGGGATTCCTACGAGCAGTACTTC	CASIPRDSYEQYF
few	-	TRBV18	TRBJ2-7	TGTGCCTCCCTCAGCGAGCAGTACTTC	CASLSEQYF
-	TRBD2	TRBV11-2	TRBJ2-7	TGTGCCAGCAGCTTATGCCGACCGGGACTAGCGTCCGTGGAGCAGTACTTC	CASSLCRPGLASVEQYF
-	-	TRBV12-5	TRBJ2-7	TGTGCTAGTGGTTTGGCGTCCTACGAGCAGTACTTC	CASGLASYEQYF
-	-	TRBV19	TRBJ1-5	TGTGCCAGTACCTCCCGGGAGGGACAAAGCAATCAGCCCCAGCATTTT	CASTSREGQSNQPQHF